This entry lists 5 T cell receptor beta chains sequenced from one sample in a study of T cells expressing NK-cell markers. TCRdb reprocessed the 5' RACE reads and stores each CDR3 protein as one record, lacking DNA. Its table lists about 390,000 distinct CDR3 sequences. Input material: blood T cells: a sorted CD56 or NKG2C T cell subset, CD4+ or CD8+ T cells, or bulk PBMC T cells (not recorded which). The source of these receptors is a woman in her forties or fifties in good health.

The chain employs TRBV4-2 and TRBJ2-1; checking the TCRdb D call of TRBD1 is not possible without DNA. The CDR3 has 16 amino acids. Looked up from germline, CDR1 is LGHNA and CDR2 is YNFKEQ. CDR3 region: CASSQEGAGSGNEQFF.

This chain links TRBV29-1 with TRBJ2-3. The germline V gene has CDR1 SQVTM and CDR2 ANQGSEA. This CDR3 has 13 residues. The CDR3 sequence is CSACPTGTDTQYF.

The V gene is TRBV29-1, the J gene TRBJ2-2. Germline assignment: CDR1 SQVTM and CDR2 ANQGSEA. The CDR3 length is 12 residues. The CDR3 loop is CSGGPGTGELFF.

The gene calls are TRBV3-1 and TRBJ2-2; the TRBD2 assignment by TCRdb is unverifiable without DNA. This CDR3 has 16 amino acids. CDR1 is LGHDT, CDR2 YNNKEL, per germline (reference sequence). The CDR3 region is CASSPVPSVGTGELFF.

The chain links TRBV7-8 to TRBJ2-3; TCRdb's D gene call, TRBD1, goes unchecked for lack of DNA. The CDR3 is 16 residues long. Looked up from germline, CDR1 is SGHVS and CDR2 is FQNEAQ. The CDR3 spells CASSPVGTPSTDTQYF.